This T cell receptor beta chain was retrieved from a study of technical replicates of blood from several donors. Some clones are missing from TCRdb's copy, which holds only in-frame ones; the method was immunoSEQ multiplex PCR. The sample gives roughly 80,000 clones, approximately 90% of which show up once; 0.35% to 0.5% is in the top ten. The CDR3 totals 14 residues. Germline V gives CDR1 SQVTM, CDR2 ANQGSEA. Trimming pared 2 bases from V and 4 bases from J, leaving 12 bases between. V is TRBV29-1 and J is TRBJ2-1; TRBD2 is a possible D gene (6 bases). What was sequenced was T cells isolated from PBMCs. This receptor was obtained from a human donor in good health. The CDR3 DNA reads TGCAGCGTTGAAAACCCTAGCGTATACAATGAGCAGTTCTTC. Translation: CSVENPSVYNEQFF.